This T cell receptor beta chain derives from a study of OX40 agonist ivuxolimab in advanced cancers. This clone was observed a handful of times. Its antigen is still unknown. Study-wide findings and caveats: CD4+ and CD8+ T cells in blood underwent clonal expansion by week 6 at 0.1 to 3.0 mg/kg. Still undetermined is the antigen specificity of the expanded peripheral T cells.

The investigators sampled blood at baseline, at cycle 4 day 1, and at cycle 7 day 1. Germline CDR1 MGHDK, CDR2 SYGVNS. V was pared by 6 bases and J by 1 base, with 3 bases of the junction left unmatched. CDR3 size: 14 residues. Only in-frame clones appear in the TCRdb table, and some are missing; sequencing was by immunoSEQ multiplex PCR. Of approximately 60,000 clones listed, approximately 83% were seen once; the top ten hold 0.55% to 0.8%. V gene TRBV25-1 combines with J gene TRBJ1-5, with 7 positions matching TRBD1. The material was CD4+ or CD8+ T cells sorted from blood, obtained in a trial of the OX40 agonist ivuxolimab. This clonotype was sampled from an adult with an advanced solid tumor such as melanoma, head and neck, liver or kidney cancer. CDR3 nucleotide sequence: TGTGCCAGCAGCCTGACAGGGAGCAATCAGCCCCAGCATTTT. Translated, it gives CASSLTGSNQPQHF.